This is a list of T cell receptor beta chains from one sample in a study of shared clonotypes between healthy human individuals. Profiled with immunoSEQ multiplex PCR; TCRdb holds only in-frame clones, not every one. The table has 560,000 or so clones, about 96% seen once. The sample consisted of naive CD8+ T cells sorted from blood. The receptors originated from a woman in her thirties in good health. Both conserved end residues are part of each CDR3. The order of the fields is clone size, D gene, J gene, V gene, CDR3 protein, CDR3 DNA. The D gene is left open where the match is weak. Clone size is shown for a subset of rows, as once, few, many or a class of expanded clone.

NA | NA | TRBJ2-3 | TRBV5-4 | CASSAGTYTQYF | TGTGCCAGCAGCGCCGGGACCTATACGCAGTATTTT
NA | NA | TRBJ2-7 | TRBV13 | CASSLTTYEQYF | TGTGCCAGCAGCTTGACTACCTACGAGCAGTACTTC
NA | NA | TRBJ1-4 | TRBV28 | CASSPRHNNEKLFF | TGTGCCAGCAGCCCGCGACACAATAATGAAAAACTGTTTTTT
NA | NA | TRBJ2-7 | TRBV5-1 | CASSSWSLGSYEQYF | TGCGCCAGCAGCTCATGGTCGCTTGGCTCCTACGAGCAGTACTTC
NA | TRBD1 | TRBJ1-1 | TRBV2 | CASRSGTGISTEAFF | TGTGCCAGCAGATCCGGGACAGGGATATCAACTGAAGCTTTCTTT
NA | TRBD1 | TRBJ1-5 | TRBV27 | CASSPGTANSNQPQHF | TGTGCCAGCAGTCCTGGGACAGCGAATAGCAATCAGCCCCAGCATTTT
once | TRBD1 | TRBJ1-2 | TRBV7-2 | CASSLTRQGSHGYTF | TGTGCCAGCAGCTTAACGAGACAGGGTTCCCATGGCTACACCTTC
NA | NA | TRBJ2-2 | TRBV4-1 | CASSLGQKNTGELFF | TGCGCCAGCAGCCTCGGACAAAAGAACACCGGGGAGCTGTTTTTT
NA | NA | TRBJ2-7 | TRBV11-2 | CASSLGGELYEQYF | TGTGCCAGCAGCTTAGGGGGGGAGTTATACGAGCAGTACTTC
NA | TRBD2 | TRBJ2-4 | TRBV6-1 | CASSVGSGTFAQYF | TGTGCCAGCAGTGTGGGTAGCGGGACCTTCGCTCAGTACTTC
NA | TRBD2 | TRBJ2-7 | TRBV7-6 | CASSPNPTSGRGEQYF | TGTGCCAGCAGCCCAAACCCGACTAGCGGGAGGGGCGAGCAGTACTTC
NA | NA | TRBJ2-5 | TRBV19 | CASSPSQLGGTQYF | TGTGCCAGTAGTCCCTCCCAGCTAGGCGGGACCCAGTACTTC
NA | NA | TRBJ2-7 | TRBV7-9 | CASSLEDAGSGYEQYF | TGTGCCAGCAGCTTAGAAGACGCGGGGTCGGGGTACGAGCAGTACTTC
NA | NA | TRBJ1-1 | TRBV19 | CASSMVYGVGGTEAFF | TGTGCCAGTAGTATGGTATACGGGGTAGGGGGCACTGAAGCTTTCTTT
NA | NA | TRBJ1-1 | TRBV20-1 | CSAQRVTEAFF | TGCAGTGCTCAAAGGGTTACTGAAGCTTTCTTT
NA | NA | TRBJ2-2 | TRBV27 | CASSPGIGELFF | TGTGCCAGCAGCCCTGGTATCGGGGAGCTGTTTTTT
NA | NA | TRBJ2-7 | TRBV13 | CASSYGGGVRNEQYF | TGTGCCAGCAGCTACGGGGGCGGAGTGCGGAACGAGCAGTACTTC
once | NA | TRBJ2-7 | TRBV30 | CAWSVPPGEGSYEQYF | TGTGCCTGGAGTGTACCACCGGGGGAAGGGTCCTACGAGCAGTACTTC
NA | NA | TRBJ2-3 | TRBV19 | CASSIARTDTFTDTQYF | TGTGCCAGTAGTATAGCGCGGACTGACACGTTCACAGATACGCAGTATTTT
NA | NA | TRBJ1-2 | TRBV15 | CATSTRVAYGYTF | TGTGCCACCAGCACCCGAGTAGCCTATGGCTACACCTTC
NA | TRBD2 | TRBJ2-3 | TRBV13 | CASSTTGTSGSTDTQYF | TGTGCCAGCAGCACCACCGGGACTAGCGGTAGCACAGATACGCAGTATTTT
NA | NA | TRBJ2-3 | TRBV6-5 | CASSYSEADTQYF | TGTGCCAGCAGTTACTCGGAAGCAGATACGCAGTATTTT
NA | NA | TRBJ2-3 | TRBV29-1 | CSVGPGGATDTQYF | TGCAGCGTCGGCCCCGGGGGTGCGACAGATACGCAGTATTTT
NA | TRBD1 | TRBJ1-1 | TRBV19 | CASSITGVEAFF | TGTGCCAGTAGTATAACAGGGGTTGAAGCTTTCTTT
NA | TRBD1 | TRBJ2-1 | TRBV27 | CASSSYRDREYNEQFF | TGTGCCAGCAGTTCGTACCGGGACAGGGAATACAATGAGCAGTTCTTC
NA | NA | TRBJ2-2 | TRBV7-6 | CASSLASGGVGHTGELFF | TGTGCCAGCAGCTTAGCCTCGGGCGGCGTCGGCCACACCGGGGAGCTGTTTTTT
NA | NA | TRBJ2-3 | TRBV28 | CASSPTDTQYF | TGTGCCAGCAGTCCTACAGATACGCAGTATTTT
NA | NA | TRBJ1-2 | TRBV27 | CASKNGASYGYTF | TGTGCCAGTAAGAATGGGGCGTCCTATGGCTACACCTTC
NA | NA | TRBJ1-1 | TRBV29-1 | CSVEVVNTEAFF | TGCAGCGTGGAAGTTGTGAACACTGAAGCTTTCTTT
NA | NA | TRBJ2-1 | TRBV27 | CASSFGAGYNEQFF | TGTGCCAGCAGTTTTGGGGCGGGGTACAATGAGCAGTTCTTC
NA | NA | TRBJ2-1 | TRBV19 | CASSPPGLDSNEQFF | TGTGCCAGTAGTCCGCCGGGACTGGATTCGAATGAGCAGTTCTTC
NA | NA | TRBJ2-3 | TRBV5-4 | CASSSGTDTQYF | TGTGCCAGCAGCTCAGGGACTGATACGCAGTATTTT
NA | NA | TRBJ2-1 | TRBV10-3 | CAISEGNNEQFF | TGTGCCATCAGTGAAGGCAACAATGAGCAGTTCTTC
NA | NA | TRBJ1-1 | TRBV4-1 | CASSQPGTKGDTEAFF | TGCGCCAGCAGCCAACCCGGGACCAAAGGGGACACTGAAGCTTTCTTT
NA | TRBD2 | TRBJ2-7 | TRBV6-5 | CASSYSTSGSSYEQYF | TGTGCCAGCAGTTACTCGACTAGCGGGAGCTCCTACGAGCAGTACTTC
NA | TRBD2 | TRBJ2-7 | TRBV11-1 | CASSLEAGAYSYEQYF | TGTGCCAGCAGCTTAGAGGCGGGAGCATACTCCTACGAGCAGTACTTC
NA | TRBD1 | TRBJ1-2 | TRBV29-1 | CSVEGDSPGGPGYTF | TGCAGCGTTGAAGGGGACAGTCCAGGGGGTCCTGGCTACACCTTC
NA | NA | TRBJ2-3 | TRBV28 | CASSFIDTQYF | TGTGCCAGCAGTTTCATAGATACGCAGTATTTT
NA | NA | TRBJ2-7 | TRBV11-3 | CASSLTPSYEQYF | TGTGCCAGCAGCCTCACTCCTTCCTACGAGCAGTACTTC
NA | TRBD1 | TRBJ1-5 | TRBV6-4 | CASTNRTGGGQPQHF | TGTGCCAGCACTAACAGGACAGGGGGAGGGCAGCCCCAGCATTTT
NA | NA | TRBJ2-5 | TRBV28 | CASSLPGAPGAKTQYF | TGTGCCAGCAGCCTCCCCGGGGCACCCGGGGCAAAGACCCAGTACTTC
NA | TRBD2 | TRBJ2-7 | TRBV27 | CASSLAGGPGEQYF | TGTGCCAGCAGTCTAGCGGGAGGGCCCGGCGAGCAGTACTTC
NA | NA | TRBJ2-1 | TRBV7-2 | CASSSEMTDRINNEQFF | TGTGCCAGCAGCTCAGAAATGACAGATAGAATAAACAATGAGCAGTTCTTC
NA | TRBD2 | TRBJ2-1 | TRBV28 | CASRASGSYNEQFF | TGTGCCAGCAGAGCTAGCGGGTCCTACAATGAGCAGTTCTTC
NA | NA | TRBJ2-5 | TRBV6-5 | CASTKKGRQETQYF | TGTGCCAGTACGAAAAAGGGTCGGCAAGAGACCCAGTACTTC